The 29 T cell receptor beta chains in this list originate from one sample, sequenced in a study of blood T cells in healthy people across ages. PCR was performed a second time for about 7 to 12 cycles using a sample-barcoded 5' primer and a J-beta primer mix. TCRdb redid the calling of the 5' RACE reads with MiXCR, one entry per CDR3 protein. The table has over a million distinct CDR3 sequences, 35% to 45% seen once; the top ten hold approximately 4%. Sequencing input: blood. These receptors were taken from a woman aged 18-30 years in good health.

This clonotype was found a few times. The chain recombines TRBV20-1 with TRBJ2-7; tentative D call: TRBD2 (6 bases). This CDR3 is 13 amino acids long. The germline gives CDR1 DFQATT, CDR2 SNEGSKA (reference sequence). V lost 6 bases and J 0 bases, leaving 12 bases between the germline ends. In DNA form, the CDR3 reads TGCAGTGCCCAGCAGCGGGCCTCCTACGAGCAGTACTTC. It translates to CSAQQRASYEQYF.

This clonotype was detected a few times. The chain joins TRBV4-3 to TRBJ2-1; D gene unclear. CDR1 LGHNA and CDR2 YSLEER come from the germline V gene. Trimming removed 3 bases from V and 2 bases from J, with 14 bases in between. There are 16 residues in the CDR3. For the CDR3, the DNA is TGCGCCAGCAGCCAGTGGGGAAGTAGGACCTACAATGAGCAGTTCTTC. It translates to CASSQWGSRTYNEQFF.

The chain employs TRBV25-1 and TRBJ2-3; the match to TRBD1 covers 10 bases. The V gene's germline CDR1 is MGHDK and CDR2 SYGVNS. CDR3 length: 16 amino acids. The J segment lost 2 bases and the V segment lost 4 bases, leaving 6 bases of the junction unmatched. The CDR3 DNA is TGTGCCAGCAGTGTTGGACAGGGGGACCCCACAGATACGCAGTATTTT. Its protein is CASSVGQGDPTDTQYF. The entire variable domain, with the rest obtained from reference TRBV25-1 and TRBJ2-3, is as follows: EADIYQTPRYLVIGTGKKITLECSQTMGHDKMYWYQQDPGMELHLIHYSYGVNSTEKGDLSSESTVSRIRTEHFPLTLESARPSHTSQYLCASSVGQGDPTDTQYFGPGTRLTVL.

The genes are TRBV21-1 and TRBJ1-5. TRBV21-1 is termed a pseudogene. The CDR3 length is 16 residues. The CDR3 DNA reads TGTGCCAGCAGGGGTCGACTCGAGGTTCGCAATCAGCCCCAGCATTTT. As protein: CASRGRLEVRNQPQHF.

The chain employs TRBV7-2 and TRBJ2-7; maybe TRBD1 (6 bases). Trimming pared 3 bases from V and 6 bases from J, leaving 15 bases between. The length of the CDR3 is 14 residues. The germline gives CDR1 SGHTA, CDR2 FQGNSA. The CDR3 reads CASSFSGVLGEQYF. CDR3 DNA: TGTGCCAGCAGCTTCTCAGGGGTTCTAGGCGAGCAGTACTTC.

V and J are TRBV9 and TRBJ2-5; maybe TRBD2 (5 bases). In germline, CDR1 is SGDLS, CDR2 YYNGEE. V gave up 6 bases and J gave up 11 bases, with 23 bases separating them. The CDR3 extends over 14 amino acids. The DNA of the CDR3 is TGTGCCAGCACCCTAGACACCGACTACAATGAGCAGTACTTC. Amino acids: CASTLDTDYNEQYF.

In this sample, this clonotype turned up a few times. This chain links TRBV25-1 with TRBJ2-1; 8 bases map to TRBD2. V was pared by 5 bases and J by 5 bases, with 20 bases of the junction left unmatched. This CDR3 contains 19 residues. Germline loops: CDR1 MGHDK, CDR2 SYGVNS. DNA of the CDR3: TGTGCCAGCAGTCTTAGAAGTGGCGGGGGGCCCCCCGGAGACAATGAGCAGTTCTTC. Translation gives CASSLRSGGGPPGDNEQFF.

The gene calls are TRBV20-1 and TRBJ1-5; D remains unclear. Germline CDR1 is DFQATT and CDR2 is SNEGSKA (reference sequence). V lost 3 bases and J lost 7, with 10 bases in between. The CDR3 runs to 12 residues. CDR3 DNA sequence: TGCAGTGCTAGGGCCCCCCAACAGCCCCAGCATTTT. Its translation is CSARAPQQPQHF.

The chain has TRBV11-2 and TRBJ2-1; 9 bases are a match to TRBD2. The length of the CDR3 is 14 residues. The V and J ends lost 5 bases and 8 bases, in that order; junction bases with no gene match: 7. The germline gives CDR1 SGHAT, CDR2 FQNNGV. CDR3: CASSLSGLADEQFF. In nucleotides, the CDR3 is TGTGCCAGCAGCCTCTCGGGACTAGCCGATGAGCAGTTCTTC.

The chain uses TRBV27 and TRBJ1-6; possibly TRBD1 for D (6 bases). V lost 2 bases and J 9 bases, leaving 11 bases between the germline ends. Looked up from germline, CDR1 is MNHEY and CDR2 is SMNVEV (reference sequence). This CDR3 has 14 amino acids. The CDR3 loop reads CASSLDGGLSPLHF. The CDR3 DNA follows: TGTGCCAGCAGTTTAGACGGGGGGCTTTCACCCCTCCACTTT.

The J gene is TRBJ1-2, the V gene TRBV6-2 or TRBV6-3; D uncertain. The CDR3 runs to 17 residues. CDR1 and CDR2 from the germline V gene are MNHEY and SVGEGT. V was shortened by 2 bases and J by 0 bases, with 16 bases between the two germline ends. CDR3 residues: CASSYVRTSAPNYGYTF. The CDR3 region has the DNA TGTGCCAGCAGTTACGTCCGGACCTCGGCCCCTAACTATGGCTACACCTTC.

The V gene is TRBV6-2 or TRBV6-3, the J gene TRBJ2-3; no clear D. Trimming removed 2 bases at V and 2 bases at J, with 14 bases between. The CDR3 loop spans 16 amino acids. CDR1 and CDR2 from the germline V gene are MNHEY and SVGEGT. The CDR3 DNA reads TGTGCCAGCAGTTACGGGCTAAATTCGGCCACAGATACGCAGTATTTT. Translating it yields CASSYGLNSATDTQYF.

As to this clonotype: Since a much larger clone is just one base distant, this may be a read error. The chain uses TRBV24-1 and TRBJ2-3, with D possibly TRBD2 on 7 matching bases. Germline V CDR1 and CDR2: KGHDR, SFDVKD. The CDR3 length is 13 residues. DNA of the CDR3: TGTGTCACCAGTCGGACAGCGGGGAATACGCAGTATTTT. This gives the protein CVTSRTAGNTQYF.

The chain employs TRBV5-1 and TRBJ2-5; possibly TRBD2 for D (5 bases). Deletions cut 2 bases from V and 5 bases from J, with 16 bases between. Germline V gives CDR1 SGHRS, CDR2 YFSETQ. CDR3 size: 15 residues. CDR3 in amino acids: CASSFPGTAGETQYF. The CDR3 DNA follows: TGCGCCAGCAGCTTCCCGGGCACCGCGGGTGAGACCCAGTACTTC.

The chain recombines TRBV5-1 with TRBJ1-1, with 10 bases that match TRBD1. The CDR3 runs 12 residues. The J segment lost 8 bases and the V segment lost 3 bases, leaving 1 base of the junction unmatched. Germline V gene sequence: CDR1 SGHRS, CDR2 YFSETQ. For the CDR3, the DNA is TGCGCCAGCAGCTGGGACAGGGGCGAAGCTTTCTTT. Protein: CASSWDRGEAFF.

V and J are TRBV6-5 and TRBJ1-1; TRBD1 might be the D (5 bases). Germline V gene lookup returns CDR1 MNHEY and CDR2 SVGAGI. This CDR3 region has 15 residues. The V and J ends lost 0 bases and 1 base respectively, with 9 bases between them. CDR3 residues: CASSYSIRANTEAFF. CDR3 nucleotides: TGTGCCAGCAGTTACTCGATCAGGGCGAACACTGAAGCTTTCTTT.

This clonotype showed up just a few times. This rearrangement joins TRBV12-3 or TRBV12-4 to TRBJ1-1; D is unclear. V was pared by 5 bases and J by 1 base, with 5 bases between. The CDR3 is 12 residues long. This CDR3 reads CASSTPNTEAFF. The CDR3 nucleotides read TGTGCCAGCAGTACCCCGAACACTGAAGCTTTCTTT.

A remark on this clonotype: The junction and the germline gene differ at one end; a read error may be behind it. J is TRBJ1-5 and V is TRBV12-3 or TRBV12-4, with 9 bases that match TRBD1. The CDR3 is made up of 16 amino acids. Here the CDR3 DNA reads TGTGCCAGCAGCTTAGCCGCCGGGACAGGGAGTCAGCCCCAGCATTTT. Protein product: CASSLAAGTGSQPQHF.

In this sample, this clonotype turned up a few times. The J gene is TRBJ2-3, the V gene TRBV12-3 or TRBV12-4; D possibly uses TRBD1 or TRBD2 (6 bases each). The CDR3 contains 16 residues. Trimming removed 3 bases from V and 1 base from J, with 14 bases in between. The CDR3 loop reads CASSFGGGRRTDTQYF. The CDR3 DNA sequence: TGTGCCAGCAGTTTTGGAGGGGGTCGCCGCACAGATACGCAGTATTTT.

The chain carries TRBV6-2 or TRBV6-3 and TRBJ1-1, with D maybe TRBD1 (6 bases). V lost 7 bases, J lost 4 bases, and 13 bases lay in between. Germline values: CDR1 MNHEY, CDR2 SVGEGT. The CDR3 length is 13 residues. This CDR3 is CASKQGQVTEAFF. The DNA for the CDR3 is TGTGCCAGCAAACAGGGTCAGGTCACTGAAGCTTTCTTT.

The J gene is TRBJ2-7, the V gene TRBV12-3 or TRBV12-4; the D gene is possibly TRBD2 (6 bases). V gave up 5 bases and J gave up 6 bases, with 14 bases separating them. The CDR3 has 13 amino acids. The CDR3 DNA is TGTGCCAGCAGTCGGGAGTTCTTGTCCGAGCAGTACTTC. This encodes CASSREFLSEQYF.

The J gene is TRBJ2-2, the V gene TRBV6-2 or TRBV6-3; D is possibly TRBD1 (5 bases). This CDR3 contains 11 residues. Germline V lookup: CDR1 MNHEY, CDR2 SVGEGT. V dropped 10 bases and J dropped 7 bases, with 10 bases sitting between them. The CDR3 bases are TGTGCCAACAGGAATGGCGGGGAGCTGTTTTTT. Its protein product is CANRNGGELFF.

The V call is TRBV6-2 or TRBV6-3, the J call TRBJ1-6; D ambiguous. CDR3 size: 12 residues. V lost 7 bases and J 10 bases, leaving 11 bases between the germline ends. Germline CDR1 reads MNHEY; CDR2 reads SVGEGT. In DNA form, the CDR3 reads TGTGCCAGCACCTCGCGGGTGTCACCCCTCCACTTT. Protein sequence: CASTSRVSPLHF.

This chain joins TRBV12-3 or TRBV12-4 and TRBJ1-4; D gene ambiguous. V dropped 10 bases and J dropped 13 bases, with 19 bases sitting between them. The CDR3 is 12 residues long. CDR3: CANPVVPVGLFF. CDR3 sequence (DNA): TGTGCCAACCCCGTAGTACCGGTTGGACTGTTTTTT.

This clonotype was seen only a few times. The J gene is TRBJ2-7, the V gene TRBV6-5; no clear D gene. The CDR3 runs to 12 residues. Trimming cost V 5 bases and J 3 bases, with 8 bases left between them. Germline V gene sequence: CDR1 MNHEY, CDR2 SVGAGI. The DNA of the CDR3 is TGTGCCAGCAGTACCCCTCACTACGAGCAGTACTTC. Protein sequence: CASSTPHYEQYF.

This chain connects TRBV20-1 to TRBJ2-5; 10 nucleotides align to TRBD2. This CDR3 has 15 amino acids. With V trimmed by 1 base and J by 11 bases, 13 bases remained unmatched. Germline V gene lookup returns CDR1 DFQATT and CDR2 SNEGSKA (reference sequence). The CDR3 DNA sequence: TGCAGTGCTAGAGCAGGGACTAGCGTCCTCAATGAGCAGTACTTC. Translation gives CSARAGTSVLNEQYF.

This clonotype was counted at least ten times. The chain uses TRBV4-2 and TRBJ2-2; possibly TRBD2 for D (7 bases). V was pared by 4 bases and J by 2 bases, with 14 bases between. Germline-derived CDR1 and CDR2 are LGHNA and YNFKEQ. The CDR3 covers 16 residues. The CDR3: CASSPRGGRNTGELFF. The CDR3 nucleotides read TGTGCCAGCAGCCCAAGGGGGGGAAGAAACACCGGGGAGCTGTTTTTT.

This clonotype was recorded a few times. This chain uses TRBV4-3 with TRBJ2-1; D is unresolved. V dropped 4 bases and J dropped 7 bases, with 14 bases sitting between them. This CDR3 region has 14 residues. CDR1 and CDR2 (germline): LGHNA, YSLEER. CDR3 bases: TGCGCCAGCAGCCTCGGTCTAAGTGGGAATGAGCAGTTCTTC. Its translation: CASSLGLSGNEQFF.

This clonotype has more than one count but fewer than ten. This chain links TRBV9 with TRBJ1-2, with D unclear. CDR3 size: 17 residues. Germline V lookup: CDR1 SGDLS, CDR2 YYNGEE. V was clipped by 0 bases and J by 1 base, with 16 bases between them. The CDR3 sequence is CASSVVTDRGGNYGYTF. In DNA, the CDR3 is TGTGCCAGCAGCGTAGTAACTGACCGCGGCGGTAACTATGGCTACACCTTC.